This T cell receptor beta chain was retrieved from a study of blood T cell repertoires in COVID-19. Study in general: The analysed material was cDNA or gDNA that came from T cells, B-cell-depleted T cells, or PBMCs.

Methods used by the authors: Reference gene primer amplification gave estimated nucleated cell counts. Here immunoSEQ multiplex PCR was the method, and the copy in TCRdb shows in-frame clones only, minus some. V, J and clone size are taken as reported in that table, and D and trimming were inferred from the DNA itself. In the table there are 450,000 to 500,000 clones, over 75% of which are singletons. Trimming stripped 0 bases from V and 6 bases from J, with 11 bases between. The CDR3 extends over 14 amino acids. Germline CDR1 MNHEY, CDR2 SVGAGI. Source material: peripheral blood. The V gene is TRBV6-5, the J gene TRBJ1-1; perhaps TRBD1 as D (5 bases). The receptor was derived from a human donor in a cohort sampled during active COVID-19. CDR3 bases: TGTGCCAGCAGTTACTCGCCAGGGAATCCTGAAGCTTTCTTT. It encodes CASSYSPGNPEAFF.